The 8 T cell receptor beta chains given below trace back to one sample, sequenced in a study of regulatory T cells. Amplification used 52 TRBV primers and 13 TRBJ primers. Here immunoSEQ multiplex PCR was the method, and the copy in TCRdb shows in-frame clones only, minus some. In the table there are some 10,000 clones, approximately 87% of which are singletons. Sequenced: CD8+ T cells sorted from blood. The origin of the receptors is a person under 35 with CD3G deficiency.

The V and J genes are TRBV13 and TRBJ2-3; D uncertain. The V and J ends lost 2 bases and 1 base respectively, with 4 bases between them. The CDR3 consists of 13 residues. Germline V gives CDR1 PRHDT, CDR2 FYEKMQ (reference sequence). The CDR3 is CASSLWGTDTQYF. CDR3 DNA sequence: TGTGCCAGCAGCTTATGGGGCACAGATACGCAGTATTTT.

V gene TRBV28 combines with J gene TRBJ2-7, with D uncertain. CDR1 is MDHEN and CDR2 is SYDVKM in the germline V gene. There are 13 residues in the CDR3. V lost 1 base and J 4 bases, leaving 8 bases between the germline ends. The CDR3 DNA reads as TGTGCCAGCAGTTTATCCAGAAAGTACGAGCAGTACTTC. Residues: CASSLSRKYEQYF.

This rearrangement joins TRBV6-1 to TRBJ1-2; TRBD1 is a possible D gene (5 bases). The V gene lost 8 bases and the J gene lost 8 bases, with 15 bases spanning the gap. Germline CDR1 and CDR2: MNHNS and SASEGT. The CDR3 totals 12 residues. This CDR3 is CASLGHAGGYTF. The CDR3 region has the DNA TGTGCCAGCCTCGGACATGCTGGGGGCTACACCTTC.

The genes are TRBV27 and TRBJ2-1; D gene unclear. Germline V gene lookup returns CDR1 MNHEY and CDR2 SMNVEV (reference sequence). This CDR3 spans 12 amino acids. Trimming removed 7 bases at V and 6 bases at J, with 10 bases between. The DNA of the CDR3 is TGTGCCAGCATCTCCGCGAGCAATGAGCAGTTCTTC. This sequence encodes CASISASNEQFF.

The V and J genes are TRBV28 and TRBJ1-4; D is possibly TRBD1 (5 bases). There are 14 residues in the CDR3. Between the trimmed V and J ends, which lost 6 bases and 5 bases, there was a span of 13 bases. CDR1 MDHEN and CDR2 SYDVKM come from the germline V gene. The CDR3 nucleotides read TGTGCCAGCAGAGGGGCCCGGGGAAATGAAAAACTGTTTTTT. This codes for CASRGARGNEKLFF.

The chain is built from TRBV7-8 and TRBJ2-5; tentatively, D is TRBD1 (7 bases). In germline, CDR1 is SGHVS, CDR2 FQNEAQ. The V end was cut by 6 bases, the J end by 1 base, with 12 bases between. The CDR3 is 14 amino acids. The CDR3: CASSPGGTQETQYF. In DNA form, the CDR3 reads TGTGCCAGCAGTCCAGGGGGGACCCAAGAGACCCAGTACTTC.

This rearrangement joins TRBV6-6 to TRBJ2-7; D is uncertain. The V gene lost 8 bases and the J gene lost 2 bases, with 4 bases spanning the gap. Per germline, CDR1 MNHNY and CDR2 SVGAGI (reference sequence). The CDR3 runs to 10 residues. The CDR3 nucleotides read TGTGCCAGCGGGACCTACGAGCAGTACTTC. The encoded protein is CASGTYEQYF.

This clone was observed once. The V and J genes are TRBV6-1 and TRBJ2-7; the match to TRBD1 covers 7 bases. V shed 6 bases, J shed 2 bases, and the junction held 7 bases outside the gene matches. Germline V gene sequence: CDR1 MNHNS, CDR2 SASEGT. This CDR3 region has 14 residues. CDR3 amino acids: CASSEGAVAYEQYF. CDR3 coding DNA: TGTGCCAGCAGCGAGGGGGCGGTGGCCTACGAGCAGTACTTC.